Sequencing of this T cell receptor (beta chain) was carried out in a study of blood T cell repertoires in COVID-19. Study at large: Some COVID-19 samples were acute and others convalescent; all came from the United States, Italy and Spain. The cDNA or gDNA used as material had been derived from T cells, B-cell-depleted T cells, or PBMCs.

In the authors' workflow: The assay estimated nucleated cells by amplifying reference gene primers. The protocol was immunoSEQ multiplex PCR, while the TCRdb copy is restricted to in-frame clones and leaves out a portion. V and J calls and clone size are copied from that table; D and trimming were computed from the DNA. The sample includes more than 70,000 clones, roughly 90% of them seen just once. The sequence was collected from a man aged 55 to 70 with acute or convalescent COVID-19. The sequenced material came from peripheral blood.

In DNA, the CDR3 is TGTGCCAGCAGCTTGGGTGCAGGGTACGGAGAGACCCAGTACTTC. Translated: CASSLGAGYGETQYF. The rearrangement joins TRBV11-1 to TRBJ2-5; D possibly corresponds to TRBD1 (5 bases). Trimming left V 3 bases short and J 4 bases short, with 15 bases between. Germline assignment: CDR1 SGHAT and CDR2 FQDESV (reference sequence). This CDR3 is 15 amino acids long.